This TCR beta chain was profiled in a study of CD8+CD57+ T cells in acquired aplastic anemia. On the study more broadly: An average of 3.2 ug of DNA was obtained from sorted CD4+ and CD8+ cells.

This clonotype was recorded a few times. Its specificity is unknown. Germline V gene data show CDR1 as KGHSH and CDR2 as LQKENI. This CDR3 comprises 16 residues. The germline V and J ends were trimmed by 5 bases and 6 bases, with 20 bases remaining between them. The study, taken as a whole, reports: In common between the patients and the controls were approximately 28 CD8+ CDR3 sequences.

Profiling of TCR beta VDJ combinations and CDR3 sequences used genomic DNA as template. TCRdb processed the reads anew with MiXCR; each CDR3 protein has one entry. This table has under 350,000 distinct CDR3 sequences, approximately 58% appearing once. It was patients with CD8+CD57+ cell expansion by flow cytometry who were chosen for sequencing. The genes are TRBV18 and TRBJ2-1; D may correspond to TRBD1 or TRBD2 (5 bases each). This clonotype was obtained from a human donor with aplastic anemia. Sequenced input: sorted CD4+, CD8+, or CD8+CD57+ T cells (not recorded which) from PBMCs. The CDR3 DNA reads TGTGCCAGCTCATTCGGTGGGACGGTTGTTGGCAATGAGCAGTTCTTC. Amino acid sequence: CASSFGGTVVGNEQFF.